These 29 T cell receptor beta chains share one sample of origin, sequenced in a study of blood T cells in healthy people across ages. Through a sample-barcoded 5' primer and a J-beta primer mix, a second PCR was run for about 7 to 12 cycles. TCRdb independently ran MiXCR on the 5' RACE reads; one entry per CDR3 protein. The sample shows 550,000 to 600,000 distinct CDR3 sequences, approximately 30% of them seen only once. The sequencing input was blood. Every receptor here comes from a woman aged 70-85 years in good health.

The V call is TRBV7-9, the J call TRBJ1-1; D remains ambiguous. The V end lost 7 bases, the J end lost 6 bases, and 18 bases lay between the germline ends. There are 14 residues in the CDR3. CDR1 is SEHNR and CDR2 is FQNEAQ in the germline V gene (reference sequence). The CDR3 region has the DNA TGTGCCAGCACCTCTCCCCCTTTTGTGGCTGAAGCTTTCTTT. Translated: CASTSPPFVAEAFF.

In this sample, this clonotype turned up a few times. This chain uses TRBV4-2 with TRBJ2-5; 10 bases agree with TRBD2. The closer fit of TRBJ2-7 to the DNA end suggests the J call may be wrong. Per germline, CDR1 LGHNA and CDR2 YNFKEQ. The CDR3 is 17 amino acids. Here the CDR3 reads CASSQDLLLAGVYEQYF. DNA of the CDR3: TGTGCCAGCAGCCAAGATCTGTTGCTAGCGGGGGTTTACGAGCAGTACTTC.

The chain links TRBV6-5 to TRBJ2-5; perhaps TRBD2 as D (5 bases). The germline gives CDR1 MNHEY, CDR2 SVGAGI. Trimming removed 0 bases at V and 1 base at J, with 12 bases between. This CDR3 is 16 amino acids long. CDR3 in amino acids: CASSYSSRTPQETQYF. CDR3 in DNA: TGTGCCAGCAGTTACTCGAGTAGGACTCCCCAAGAGACCCAGTACTTC.

This clonotype was counted only a few times. The chain links TRBV5-5 to TRBJ1-5, with 7 bases aligning to TRBD1. The V gene's germline CDR1 is SGHKS and CDR2 YYEKEE (reference sequence). Losses at the gene ends were 4 bases for V and 0 bases for J; bases not matched to a gene: 4. The CDR3 has 15 amino acids. CDR3 amino acids: CASSTGQFSNQPQHF. The CDR3 DNA reads TGTGCCAGCAGCACGGGACAGTTTAGCAATCAGCCCCAGCATTTT.

This clonotype was recorded once. The V and J genes are TRBV7-6 and TRBJ1-4; maybe TRBD1 (6 bases). This CDR3 spans 17 amino acids. V was shortened by 4 bases and J by 1 base, with 16 bases between the two germline ends. Germline CDR1 and CDR2: SGHVS and FNYEAQ. The CDR3 bases are TGTGCCAGCAGCTCCCGCCAGGGGATTGGAACTAATGAAAAACTGTTTTTT. Translated, it gives CASSSRQGIGTNEKLFF. Based on the CDR3 plus reference TRBV7-6 and TRBJ1-4, the full variable domain is GAGVSQSPRYKVTKRGQDVALRCDPISGHVSLYWYRQALGQGPEFLTYFNYEAQQDKSGLPNDRFSAERPEGSISTLTIQRTEQRDSAMYRCASSSRQGIGTNEKLFFGSGTQLSVL.

The CDR3 is CASSLQAYNEQFF. The CDR3 region has the DNA TGTGCCAGCAGCTTGCAGGCCTACAATGAGCAGTTCTTC. This chain uses TRBV7-2 with TRBJ2-1; D gene unclear. Trimming pared 3 bases from V and 2 bases from J, leaving 5 bases between. Germline V gene lookup returns CDR1 SGHTA and CDR2 FQGNSA. The CDR3 extends over 13 amino acids. Complete variable domain (other parts from reference TRBV7-2 and TRBJ2-1): GAGVSQSPSNKVTEKGKDVELRCDPISGHTALYWYRQSLGQGLEFLIYFQGNSAPDKSGLPSDRFSAERTGGSVSTLTIQRTQQEDSAVYLCASSLQAYNEQFFGPGTRLTVL.

This rearrangement joins TRBV6-2 or TRBV6-3 to TRBJ2-5; 13 nucleotides match TRBD2. The closer fit of TRBJ2-1 to the DNA end suggests the J call may be wrong. This CDR3 contains 18 residues. CDR1 is MNHEY, CDR2 SVGEGT, per germline. The CDR3 reads CASSYRTSGGPPAFEQFF. CDR3 DNA sequence: TGTGCCAGCAGTTACCGGACTAGCGGGGGCCCCCCCGCGTTTGAGCAGTTCTTC.

This chain links TRBV9 with TRBJ1-4; tentatively, D is TRBD1 (5 bases). Germline V gives CDR1 SGDLS, CDR2 YYNGEE. V was shortened by 3 bases and J by 7 bases, with 13 bases between the two germline ends. This CDR3 has 14 amino acids. CDR3 sequence (DNA): TGTGCCAGCAGCGCCCTGGGGACGGCTGAAAAACTGTTTTTT. It is translated as CASSALGTAEKLFF. The full variable domain, in which reference TRBV9 and TRBJ1-4 provide the parts outside the CDR3, is DSGVTQTPKHLITATGQRVTLRCSPRSGDLSVYWYQQSLDQGLQFLIQYYNGEERAKGNILERFSAQQFPDLHSELNLSSLELGDSALYFCASSALGTAEKLFFGSGTQLSVL.

This rearrangement joins TRBV11-3 to TRBJ2-1, with 8 bases aligning to TRBD2. Judging by the DNA end, TRBJ2-7 fits better; the J call may be wrong. The CDR3 totals 13 residues. In germline, CDR1 is SGHNT, CDR2 YENEEA. CDR3 DNA sequence: TGTGCCAGCAGCCCTGACGGGGGGGACGAGCAGTACTTC. This gives the protein CASSPDGGDEQYF.

The rearrangement uses TRBV20-1 and TRBJ1-2, with a weak D call TRBD1 (5 bases). The V end was cut by 1 base, the J end by 6 bases, with 45 bases between. Germline CDR1 DFQATT, CDR2 SNEGSKA (reference sequence). The CDR3 has 24 amino acids. The CDR3 DNA is TGCAGTGCTAGAGGCCTCCCCCCCCCGAGCAAAACCCTGGCCTTTGTCGGGGGAATAGATGGCTACACCTTC. It yields the protein CSARGLPPPSKTLAFVGGIDGYTF.

This clonotype occurred once. The chain combines TRBV20-1 with TRBJ2-1, with 14 positions matching TRBD2. V shed 6 bases, J shed 0 bases, and the junction held 13 bases outside the gene matches. The CDR3 consists of 19 residues. The germline gives CDR1 DFQATT, CDR2 SNEGSKA (reference sequence). The DNA of the CDR3 is TGCAGTGCACGTGGATTGACTAGCGGGGGGGCACGCTCCTACAATGAGCAGTTCTTC. Translating gives CSARGLTSGGARSYNEQFF.

The J gene is TRBJ2-1, the V gene TRBV10-3; 7 bases map to TRBD1. The end of the DNA fits TRBJ2-7 better, so the J call may be wrong. The length of the CDR3 is 15 residues. Germline V CDR1 and CDR2: ENHRY, SYGVKD. This CDR3 is CAISESRGQVGEQYF. CDR3 DNA: TGTGCCATCAGTGAGTCAAGGGGGCAGGTGGGAGAGCAGTACTTC.

This clonotype was detected a few times. The V and J genes are TRBV30 and TRBJ1-1; no reliable D call. Germline V gives CDR1 GTSNPN, CDR2 SVGIG (reference sequence). With 0 bases removed from V and 3 bases from J, the gap between germline ends came to 8 bases. CDR3 length equals 13 residues. The CDR3 sequence: CAWSVHGYTEAFF. The CDR3 DNA reads as TGTGCCTGGAGTGTCCATGGGTACACTGAAGCTTTCTTT.

The J gene is TRBJ1-3, the V gene TRBV6-5; D may be TRBD1 (5 bases). Per the germline V gene, CDR1 is MNHEY and CDR2 is SVGAGI. CDR3 length equals 14 residues. V was cut by 5 bases and J by 2 bases, with 10 bases left in between. The CDR3 loop reads CASSPAGPGNTIYF. The CDR3 DNA follows: TGTGCCAGCAGTCCCGCAGGGCCTGGAAACACCATATATTTT.

This clonotype was detected ten times or more. This sequence joins TRBV29-1 and TRBJ2-5; TRBD1 is a possible D gene (5 bases). V shed 7 bases and J shed 4 bases, with 19 bases lying between them. Germline V gene data show CDR1 as SQVTM and CDR2 as ANQGSEA. The CDR3 has 14 residues. Here the CDR3 reads CSGDLDSYPETQYF. The CDR3 bases are TGCAGCGGTGACCTCGACAGCTACCCAGAGACCCAGTACTTC.

This clonotype was found a few times. The rearrangement uses TRBV2 and TRBJ2-5; D gene ambiguous. The ends were cut back, 7 bases at V and 5 bases at J, with 14 bases in the middle. The CDR3 covers 13 residues. CDR1 and CDR2 from the germline V gene are SNHLY and FYNNEI. This chain's CDR3 is CASTPESRETQYF. Here the CDR3 DNA reads TGTGCCAGCACCCCGGAGAGTAGGGAGACCCAGTACTTC.

The V gene is TRBV19, the J gene TRBJ1-1; TRBD1 might be the D (5 bases). The CDR3 has 18 amino acids. Looked up from germline, CDR1 is LNHDA and CDR2 is SQIVND (reference sequence). V lost 1 base, J lost 0 bases, and 18 bases lay in between. DNA of the CDR3: TGTGCCAGTAGTATAGGATATTCGTATCAGGGCCTGAACACTGAAGCTTTCTTT. This codes for CASSIGYSYQGLNTEAFF.

The chain links TRBV27 to TRBJ2-3; D is perhaps TRBD1 (6 bases). V lost 3 bases, J lost 6 bases, and 16 bases lay in between. Germline assignment: CDR1 MNHEY and CDR2 SMNVEV (reference sequence). The CDR3 totals 15 residues. DNA of the CDR3: TGTGCCAGCAGTTTTAGGGCAGGGGTATCCGATACGCAGTATTTT. Its translation is CASSFRAGVSDTQYF.

The J gene is TRBJ2-3, the V gene TRBV3-1; perhaps TRBD2 as D (6 bases). The CDR3 has 13 amino acids. Germline CDR1 and CDR2: LGHDT and YNNKEL (reference sequence). V lost 5 bases, J lost 4 bases, and 10 bases lay in between. In DNA, the CDR3 is TGTGCCAGCAGCTACGGGGGTCCAGATACGCAGTATTTT. Translation: CASSYGGPDTQYF.

The genes are TRBV7-3 and TRBJ2-5; D unclear. The CDR3 is 15 amino acids. Germline CDR1 reads SGHTA; CDR2 reads FQGTGA. V lost 5 bases, J lost 2 bases, and 15 bases lay in between. CDR3 in DNA: TGTGCCAGCAGCGCGCCTAGAGCCCCACAAGAGACCCAGTACTTC. Residues: CASSAPRAPQETQYF.

This clonotype was picked up a small number of times. In DNA form, the CDR3 reads TGTGCCACCAGTGATGGCGTAAACTCCTACAATGAGCAGTTCTTC. Protein sequence: CATSDGVNSYNEQFF. The rearrangement joins TRBV24-1 to TRBJ2-1; D remains unclear. CDR1 and CDR2 from the germline V gene are KGHDR and SFDVKD. CDR3 length equals 15 residues. Between the trimmed V and J ends, which lost 3 bases and 0 bases, there was a span of 8 bases.

This clonotype showed up just a few times. V usage is TRBV20-1 and J usage is TRBJ1-5, with TRBD1 identical over 7 bases. The V gene end was trimmed by 0 bases and the J gene end by 4 bases; junction bases not matched to a gene: 3. CDR3 length: 14 residues. CDR1 is DFQATT, CDR2 SNEGSKA, per germline (reference sequence). The CDR3 nucleotides are TGCAGTGCTAGAGAGGGACAGACGAATCAGCCCCAGCATTTT. Its protein product is CSAREGQTNQPQHF.

A word on this clonotype: The junction departs from the called germline gene at one end, perhaps through a read error. V and J are TRBV9 and TRBJ1-6; 8 bases are shared with TRBD1. Germline loops: CDR1 SGDLS, CDR2 YYNGEE. The CDR3 is 15 residues long. The CDR3 region is CASSATQGADSPLHF. Here the CDR3 DNA reads TGTGCCAGCAGCGCGACCCAGGGGGCTGATTCACCCCTTCACTTT.

Here the CDR3 DNA reads TGTGCCAGCAGGTCTGTGGGGGGGGCCCAAGGGGAGCAGTACTTC. Residues: CASRSVGGAQGEQYF. The rearrangement joins TRBV3-1 to TRBJ2-7, with D perhaps TRBD2 (7 bases). Germline CDR1 is LGHDT and CDR2 is YNNKEL (reference sequence). V was cut by 6 bases and J by 7 bases, with 22 bases left in between. The CDR3 length is 15 residues.

The table lists this clonotype with a few counts. Relative to the germline gene, one junction end is altered; a read error may explain this. The gene calls are TRBV19 and TRBJ2-3; D is possibly TRBD1 (5 bases). The CDR3 has 14 amino acids. The germline V gene encodes CDR1 LNHDA and CDR2 SQIVND (reference sequence). The CDR3 reads CASSIRQSTDTQYF. The CDR3 nucleotides are TGTGCCAGTAGTATAAGACAGAGCACAGATACGCAATATTTT.

This clonotype came up many times. V gene TRBV29-1 combines with J gene TRBJ2-5, with a possible D match to TRBD2 (6 bases). The CDR3 has 12 amino acids. The germline gives CDR1 SQVTM, CDR2 ANQGSEA. Trimming stripped 3 bases from V and 5 bases from J, with 10 bases between. CDR3 amino acids: CSVEGGGETQYF. CDR3 DNA: TGCAGCGTTGAGGGGGGTGGGGAGACCCAGTACTTC.

This chain connects TRBV20-1 to TRBJ1-1; a weak D match, TRBD1 (6 bases). In germline, CDR1 is DFQATT, CDR2 SNEGSKA (reference sequence). This CDR3 region has 15 residues. Trimming took off 0 bases at V and 6 bases at J, with 17 bases between the two ends. DNA for the CDR3: TGCAGTGCTAGAGACCAAACAGGGCGATGGGCTGAAGCTTTCTTT. Protein: CSARDQTGRWAEAFF.

This clonotype was seen more than once but under ten times. The chain combines TRBV5-1 with TRBJ1-1; D might be TRBD1 (5 bases). The CDR3 has 14 amino acids. Per the germline V gene, CDR1 is SGHRS and CDR2 is YFSETQ. The V and J ends lost 0 bases and 8 bases respectively, with 14 bases between them. The CDR3 coding sequence is TGCGCCAGCAGCTTGGCCAGGGAGGGCGTGGAAGCTTTCTTT. It encodes CASSLAREGVEAFF.

This clonotype appeared a few times. V and J are TRBV27 and TRBJ1-6; 10 positions match TRBD1. V lost 5 bases to trimming and J lost 7 bases; unmatched junction nucleotides: 2. The germline V gene has CDR1 MNHEY and CDR2 SMNVEV (reference sequence). CDR3 size: 14 residues. This chain's CDR3 is CASSPDRGNSPLHF. CDR3 sequence (DNA): TGTGCCAGCAGTCCGGACAGGGGGAATTCACCCCTCCACTTT.